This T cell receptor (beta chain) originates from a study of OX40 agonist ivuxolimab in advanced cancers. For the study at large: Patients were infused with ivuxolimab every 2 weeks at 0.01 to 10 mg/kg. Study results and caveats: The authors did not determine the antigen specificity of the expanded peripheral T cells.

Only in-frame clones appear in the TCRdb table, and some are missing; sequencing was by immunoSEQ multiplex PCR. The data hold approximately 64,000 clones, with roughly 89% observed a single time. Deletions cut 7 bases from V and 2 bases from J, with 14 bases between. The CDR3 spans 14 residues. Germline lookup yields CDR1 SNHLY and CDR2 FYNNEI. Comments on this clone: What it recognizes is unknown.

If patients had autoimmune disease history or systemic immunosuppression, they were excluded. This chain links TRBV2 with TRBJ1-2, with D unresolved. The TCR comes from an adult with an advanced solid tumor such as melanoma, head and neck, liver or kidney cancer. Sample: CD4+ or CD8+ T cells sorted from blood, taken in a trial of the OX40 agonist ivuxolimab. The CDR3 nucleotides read TGTGCCAGCACTTCAGAGACGGCGAACTATGGCTACACCTTC. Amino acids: CASTSETANYGYTF. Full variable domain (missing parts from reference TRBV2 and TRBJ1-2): EPEVTQTPSHQVTQMGQEVILRCVPISNHLYFYWYRQILGQKVEFLVSFYNNEISEKSEIFDDQFSVERPDGSNFTLKIRSTKLEDSAMYFCASTSETANYGYTFGSGTRLTVV.